The 7 T cell receptor beta chains given below trace back to one sample, sequenced in a study of blood T cells in healthy people across ages. The authors ran a second PCR of about 6 to 11 cycles using a sample-barcoded 5' primer and a J-beta primer mix. TCRdb itself ran the 5' RACE reads through MiXCR, one entry per CDR3 protein. The table has 1.5 million to 2 million distinct CDR3 sequences, 30% to 40% seen once; the top ten hold around 11%. The sample comprised blood. Receptor source: a woman aged 25 to 45 in good health.

This clonotype was seen only a few times. V is TRBV5-5 and J is TRBJ2-3, with D possibly TRBD1 on 6 matching bases. Germline lookup yields CDR1 SGHKS and CDR2 YYEKEE (reference sequence). The ends were cut back, 3 bases at V and 2 bases at J, with 16 bases in the middle. This CDR3 has 16 residues. CDR3 in amino acids: CASSSGHLFSTDTQYF. The DNA of the CDR3 is TGTGCCAGCAGCTCGGGACACCTTTTTTCCACAGATACGCAGTATTTT.

This clonotype appeared a single time. The genes are TRBV7-8 and TRBJ2-7; TRBD2 aligns across 7 bases. V dropped 5 bases and J dropped 1; count of bases not matched to a gene: 8. The CDR3 extends over 15 amino acids. In germline, CDR1 is SGHVS, CDR2 FQNEAQ. Here the CDR3 DNA reads TGTGCCAGCAGCCGAGGGAGGGACCCATCCTACGAGCAGTACTTC. It encodes CASSRGRDPSYEQYF.

This chain joins TRBV20-1 and TRBJ2-3, with D maybe TRBD2 (5 bases). The CDR3 is 14 amino acids. Germline CDR1 reads DFQATT; CDR2 reads SNEGSKA (reference sequence). V shed 3 bases and J shed 3 bases, with 13 bases lying between them. The CDR3 DNA sequence: TGCAGTGCTAGTCCCCTAGCTTCAACAGATACGCAGTATTTT. Its protein product is CSASPLASTDTQYF.

The CDR3 loop reads CASSRGAGGHYEQYF. CDR3 bases: TGTGCCAGCTCTCGAGGGGCGGGGGGCCACTACGAGCAGTACTTC. V gene TRBV18 combines with J gene TRBJ2-7; 8 bases line up with TRBD2. CDR1 and CDR2 (germline): KGHSH, LQKENI. The CDR3 extends over 15 amino acids. The trim removed 6 bases at V and 3 bases at J, leaving 10 bases unmatched.

In its sample, this clonotype was seen a few times. CDR3 in amino acids: CASSGSGRYADTQYF. The DNA of the CDR3 is TGTGCCAGCAGTGGGAGCGGGAGGTATGCAGATACGCAGTATTTT. J is TRBJ2-3 and V is TRBV28, with 9 nucleotides matching TRBD2. The germline CDR1 and CDR2 sequences are MDHEN and SYDVKM. This CDR3 is built from 15 residues. V gave up 5 bases and J gave up 4 bases; unmatched junction bases: 7.

J is TRBJ2-5 and V is TRBV9; the match to TRBD1 covers 10 bases. The ends lost 5 bases at V and 4 bases at J; junction bases unmatched: 8. The CDR3 sequence is 15 residues long. CDR1 is SGDLS, CDR2 YYNGEE, per germline. CDR3 in DNA: TGTGCCAGCAGAGGGAGACAGGGGGCGAGAGAGACCCAGTACTTC. Amino acid sequence: CASRGRQGARETQYF.

Turning to this clonotype: A read error is the likely source, as a far larger clone sits one nucleotide away. V and J are TRBV6-6 and TRBJ2-7, with D tentatively TRBD2 (6 bases). The J call could be wrong; TRBJ2-5 is a better fit for the DNA end. CDR3 length: 12 residues. Germline CDR1 reads MNHNY; CDR2 reads SVGAGI (reference sequence). The CDR3 loop reads CASSYLGGTQYF. The CDR3 coding sequence is TGTGCCAGCAGTTACTTGGGGGGGACCCAGTACTTC.